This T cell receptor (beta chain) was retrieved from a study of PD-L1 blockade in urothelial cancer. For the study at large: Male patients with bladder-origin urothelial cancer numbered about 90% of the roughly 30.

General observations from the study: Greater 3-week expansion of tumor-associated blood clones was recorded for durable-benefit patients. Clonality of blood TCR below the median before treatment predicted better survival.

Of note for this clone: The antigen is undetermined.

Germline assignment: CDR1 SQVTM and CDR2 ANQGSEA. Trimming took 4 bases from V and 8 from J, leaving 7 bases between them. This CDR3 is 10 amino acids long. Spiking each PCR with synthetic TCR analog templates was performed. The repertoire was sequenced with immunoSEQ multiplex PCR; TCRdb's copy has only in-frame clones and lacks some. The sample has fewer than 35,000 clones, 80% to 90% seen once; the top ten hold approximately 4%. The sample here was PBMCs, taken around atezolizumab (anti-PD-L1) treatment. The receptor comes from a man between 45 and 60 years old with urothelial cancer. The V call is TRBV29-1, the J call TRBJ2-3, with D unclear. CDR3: CSVALGTQYF. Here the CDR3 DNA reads TGCAGCGTTGCTCTAGGTACGCAGTATTTT.